The source of this T cell receptor beta chain is a study of early T cells in non-severe SARS-CoV-2 infection. In the library, individual cDNA molecules carried attached unique molecular identifiers. TCRdb reprocessed the 5' RACE reads via MiXCR and lists one record per CDR3 protein. The sample lists 70,000 to 95,000 distinct CDR3 sequences, roughly 15% occurring once. V lost 1 base to trimming and J lost 3 bases, with 12 bases between them. Looked up from germline, CDR1 is SEHNR and CDR2 is FQNEAQ (reference sequence). There are 16 residues in the CDR3. There are a few counts of this clonotype. This clonotype was sampled from an adult who was a healthcare worker with PCR-confirmed SARS-CoV-2 infection or an uninfected control (not recorded which). The V call is TRBV7-9, the J call TRBJ1-4, with D possibly being TRBD1 (5 bases). Sequencing was done on a sample of whole blood. The CDR3 is CASSLGPRGSNEKLFF. For the CDR3, the DNA is TGTGCCAGCAGCTTAGGTCCACGGGGGTCTAATGAAAAACTGTTTTTT.